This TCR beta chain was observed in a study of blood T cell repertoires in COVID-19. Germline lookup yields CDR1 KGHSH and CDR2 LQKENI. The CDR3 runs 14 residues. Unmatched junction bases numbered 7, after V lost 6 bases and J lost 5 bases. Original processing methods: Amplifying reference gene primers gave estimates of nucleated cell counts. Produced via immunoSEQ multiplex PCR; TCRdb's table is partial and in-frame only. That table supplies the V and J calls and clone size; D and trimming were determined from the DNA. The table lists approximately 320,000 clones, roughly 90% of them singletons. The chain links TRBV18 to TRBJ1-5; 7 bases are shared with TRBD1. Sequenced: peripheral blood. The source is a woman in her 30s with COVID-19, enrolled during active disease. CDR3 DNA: TGTGCCAGCTCTATAGGGACAGTCCATCAGCCCCAGCATTTT. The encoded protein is CASSIGTVHQPQHF.